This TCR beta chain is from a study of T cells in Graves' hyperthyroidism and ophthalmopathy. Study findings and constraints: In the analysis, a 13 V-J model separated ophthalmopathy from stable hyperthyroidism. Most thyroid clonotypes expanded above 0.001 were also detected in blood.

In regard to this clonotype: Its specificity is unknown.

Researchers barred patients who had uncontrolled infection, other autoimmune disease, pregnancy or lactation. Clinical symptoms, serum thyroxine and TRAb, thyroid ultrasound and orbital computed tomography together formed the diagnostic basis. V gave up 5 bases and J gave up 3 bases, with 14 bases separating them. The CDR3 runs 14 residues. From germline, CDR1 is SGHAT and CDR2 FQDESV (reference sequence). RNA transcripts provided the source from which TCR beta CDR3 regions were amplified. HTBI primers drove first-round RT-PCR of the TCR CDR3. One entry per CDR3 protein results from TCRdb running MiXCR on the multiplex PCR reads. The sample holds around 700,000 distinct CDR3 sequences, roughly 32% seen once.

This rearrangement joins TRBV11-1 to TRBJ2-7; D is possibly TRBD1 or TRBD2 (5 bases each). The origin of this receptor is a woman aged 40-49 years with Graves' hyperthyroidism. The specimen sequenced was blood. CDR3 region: CASSPPGALYEQYF. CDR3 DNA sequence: TGTGCCAGCAGCCCACCCGGGGCCCTCTACGAGCAGTACTTC.